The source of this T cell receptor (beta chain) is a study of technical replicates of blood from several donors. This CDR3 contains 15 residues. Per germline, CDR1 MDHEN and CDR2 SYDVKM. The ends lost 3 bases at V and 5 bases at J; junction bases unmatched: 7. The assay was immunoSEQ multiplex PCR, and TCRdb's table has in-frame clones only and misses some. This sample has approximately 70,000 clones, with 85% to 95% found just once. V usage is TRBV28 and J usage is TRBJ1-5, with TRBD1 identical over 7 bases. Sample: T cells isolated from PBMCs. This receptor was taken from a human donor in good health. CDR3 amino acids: CASSFEGARDQPQHF. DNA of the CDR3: TGTGCCAGCAGTTTTGAGGGGGCTAGGGATCAGCCCCAGCATTTT.